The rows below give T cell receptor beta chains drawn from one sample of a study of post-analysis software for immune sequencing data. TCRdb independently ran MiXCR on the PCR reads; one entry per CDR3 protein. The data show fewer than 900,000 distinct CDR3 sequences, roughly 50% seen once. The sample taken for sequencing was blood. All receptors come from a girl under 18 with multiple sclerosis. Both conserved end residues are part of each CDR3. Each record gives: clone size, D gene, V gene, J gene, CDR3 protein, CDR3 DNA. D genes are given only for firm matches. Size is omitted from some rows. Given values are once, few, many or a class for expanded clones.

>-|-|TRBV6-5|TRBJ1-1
CASRSQWVVRGTEAFF
TGTGCCAGCAGATCTCAATGGGTTGTACGGGGTACTGAAGCTTTCTTT
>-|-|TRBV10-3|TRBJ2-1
CATTRANEQFF
TGTGCCACCACAAGGGCCAATGAGCAGTTCTTC
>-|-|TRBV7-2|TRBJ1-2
CASSPPTRPAEGYTF
TGTGCCAGCAGCCCCCCGACACGTCCAGCGGAGGGCTACACCTTC
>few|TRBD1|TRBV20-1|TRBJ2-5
CSAVSGTGGVETQYF
TGCAGTGCTGTCTCCGGGACAGGGGGTGTAGAGACCCAGTACTTC
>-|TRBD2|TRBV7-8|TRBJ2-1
CASSLSWIAGTASYNEQFF
TGTGCCAGCAGCTTAAGTTGGATAGCGGGAACGGCGAGCTACAATGAGCAGTTCTTC
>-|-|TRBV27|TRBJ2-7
CASSLVGPTPYEQYF
TGTGCCAGCAGTTTAGTGGGCCCGACCCCCTACGAGCAGTACTTC
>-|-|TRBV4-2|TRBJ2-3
CASSPRDRSKADTQYF
TGTGCCAGCAGCCCGAGGGACCGGAGTAAGGCAGATACGCAGTATTTT
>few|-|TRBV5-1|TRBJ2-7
CASSLNTGEDEQYF
TGCGCCAGCAGCTTGAATACGGGAGAGGACGAGCAGTACTTC
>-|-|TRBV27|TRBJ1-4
CANSRQSSNEKLFF
TGTGCCAACAGTCGACAGTCAAGTAATGAAAAACTGTTTTTT
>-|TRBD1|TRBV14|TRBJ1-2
CASSQGQYYGYTF
TGTGCCAGCAGCCAGGGACAGTACTATGGCTACACCTTC
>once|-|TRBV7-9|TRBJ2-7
CASSFPLSNEQYF
TGTGCCAGCAGTTTCCCCCTTAGCAACGAGCAGTACTTC
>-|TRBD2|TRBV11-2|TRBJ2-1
CASSLDRTSGSFYNEQFF
TGTGCCAGCAGCTTAGATCGGACTAGCGGGAGTTTCTACAATGAGCAGTTCTTC
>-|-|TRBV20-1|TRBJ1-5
CSARDSGTLDQPQHF
TGCAGTGCTAGAGACTCCGGGACACTCGATCAGCCCCAGCATTTT
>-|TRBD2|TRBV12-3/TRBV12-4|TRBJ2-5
CASSTTLGGMEQYF
TGTGCCAGCAGTACCACCCTGGGGGGGATGGAGCAGTACTTC
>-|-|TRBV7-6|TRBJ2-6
CASSPSRVVRANVLTF
TGTGCCAGCAGCCCTTCCAGGGTTGTTAGGGCCAACGTCCTGACTTTC
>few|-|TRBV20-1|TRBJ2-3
CSAGDTSTDTQYF
TGCAGTGCTGGGGACACTAGCACAGATACGCAGTATTTT
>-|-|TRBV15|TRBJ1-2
CATSPTREYGYTF
TGTGCCACCAGCCCTACAAGGGAGTATGGCTACACCTTC
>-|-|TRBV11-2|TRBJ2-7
CVSSLHGRGGYEQYF
TGTGTCAGCAGCTTACACGGCAGGGGGGGCTACGAGCAGTACTTC
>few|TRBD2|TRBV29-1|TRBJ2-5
CSVVAGGETQYF
TGCAGCGTTGTAGCGGGAGGTGAGACCCAGTACTTC
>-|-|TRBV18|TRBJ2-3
CASSPSLRSDTQYF
TGTGCCAGCTCACCCAGTCTGCGGTCGGATACGCAGTATTTT
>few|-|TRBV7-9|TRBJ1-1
CASSQAREAFF
TGTGCCAGCAGCCAAGCCCGTGAAGCTTTCTTT
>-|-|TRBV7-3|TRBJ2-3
CASSLGEASTDTQYF
TGTGCCAGCAGCTTAGGGGAGGCCAGCACAGATACGCAGTATTTT
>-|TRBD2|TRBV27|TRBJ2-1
CAGSGRTSGTSSGNEQFF
TGTGCCGGCAGTGGAAGGACTAGCGGGACCTCCTCGGGCAATGAGCAGTTCTTC
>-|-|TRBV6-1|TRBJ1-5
CASRRPGDNQPQHF
TGTGCCAGCAGGAGACCAGGGGATAATCAGCCCCAGCATTTT
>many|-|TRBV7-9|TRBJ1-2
CASSLEGDYGYTF
TGTGCCAGCAGTTTGGAGGGAGACTATGGCTACACCTTC
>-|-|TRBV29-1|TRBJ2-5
CSTNSGHPQETQYF
TGCAGCACCAACTCGGGGCATCCCCAAGAGACCCAGTACTTC
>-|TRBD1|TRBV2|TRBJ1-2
CASSEADRDGYTF
TGTGCCAGCAGTGAAGCAGACAGGGATGGCTACACCTTC
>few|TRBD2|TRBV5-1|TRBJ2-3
CASSHRTSGTDTQYF
TGCGCCAGCAGCCATAGGACTAGCGGAACAGATACGCAGTATTTT
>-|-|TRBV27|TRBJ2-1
CASSLSSSSYNEQFF
TGTGCCAGCAGTTTATCTTCGAGCTCCTACAATGAGCAGTTCTTC
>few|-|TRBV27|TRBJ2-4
CASSARTGSKNIQYF
TGTGCCAGCAGTGCCCGAACAGGGTCCAAAAACATTCAGTACTTC
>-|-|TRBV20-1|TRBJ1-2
CSARWQGHGYTF
TGCAGTGCTAGGTGGCAGGGTCATGGCTACACCTTC
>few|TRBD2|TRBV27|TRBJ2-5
CASSNRLAGLETQYF
TGTGCCAGCTCTAATCGATTAGCGGGATTGGAGACCCAGTACTTC
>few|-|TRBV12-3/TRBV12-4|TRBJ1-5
CASSLISSNQPQHF
TGTGCCAGCAGTTTAATATCCAGCAATCAGCCCCAGCATTTT
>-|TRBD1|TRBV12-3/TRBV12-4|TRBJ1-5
CASSFAGTGYQPQHF
TGTGCCAGCAGTTTCGCCGGGACAGGTTATCAGCCCCAGCATTTT
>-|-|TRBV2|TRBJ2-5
CASSDGLGETQYF
TGTGCCAGCAGTGATGGGCTGGGAGAGACCCAGTACTTC
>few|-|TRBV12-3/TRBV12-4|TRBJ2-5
CASSLLQGMAETQYF
TGTGCCAGCAGTCTCCTTCAGGGGATGGCTGAGACCCAGTACTTC
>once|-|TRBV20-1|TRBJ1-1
CSARRPGPNTEAFF
TGCAGTGCTAGGCGCCCCGGGCCGAACACTGAAGCTTTCTTT
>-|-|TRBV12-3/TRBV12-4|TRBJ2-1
CASSSGTEGGEQFF
TGTGCCAGCAGCTCAGGGACTGAAGGGGGTGAGCAGTTCTTC
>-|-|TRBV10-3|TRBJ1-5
CAISEFGTLSNQPQHF
TGTGCCATCAGTGAGTTCGGGACACTTAGCAATCAGCCCCAGCATTTT
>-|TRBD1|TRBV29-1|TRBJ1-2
CSVDLGGSGYTF
TGCAGCGTTGACTTAGGGGGCTCTGGCTACACCTTC
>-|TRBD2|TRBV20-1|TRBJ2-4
CSAPRTSSMPAKNIQYF
TGCAGTGCTCCGCGGACTAGCTCGATGCCAGCCAAAAACATTCAGTACTTC